These T cell receptor beta chains were read from a single sample in a study of cytomegalovirus exposure and HLA in healthy donors. Here immunoSEQ multiplex PCR was the method, and the copy in TCRdb shows in-frame clones only, minus some. This table holds around 200,000 clones, 65% to 80% found once. The sample comprised PBMCs. The receptors come from a man aged 45-65 years in good health and CMV-seronegative. Both conserved end residues are part of each CDR3. The D gene is left open where the match is weak. Part of the rows lack a size; the others show once, few, many or a class for expanded clones.

D: -; J: TRBJ2-3; size: -; V: TRBV6-6; DNA: TGTGCCAGCAGTTCATTTTCCGATACGCAGTATTTT; CDR3: CASSSFSDTQYF
D: TRBD2; J: TRBJ2-2; size: -; V: TRBV28; DNA: TGTGCCAGCAGTAATAGCGGGGGCGGCACCGGGGAGCTGTTTTTT; CDR3: CASSNSGGGTGELFF
D: TRBD2; J: TRBJ2-3; size: -; V: TRBV10-2; DNA: TGCGCCAGCAGTGAGTCGTACAGCGGGAGAGCTACGCAGTATTTT; CDR3: CASSESYSGRATQYF
D: -; J: TRBJ2-1; size: -; V: TRBV5-1; DNA: TGCGCCAGCAGCTTGGCGGGAGCGACGAATGAGCAGTTCTTC; CDR3: CASSLAGATNEQFF
D: -; J: TRBJ1-6; size: once; V: TRBV10-3; DNA: TGTGCCATCAGTGAATCCGAACAGGGTAGGATTAATTCACCCCTCCACTTT; CDR3: CAISESEQGRINSPLHF
D: -; J: TRBJ1-5; size: -; V: TRBV6-1; DNA: TGTGCCAGCAGTCTACAGCTTAATAGCAATCAGCCCCAGCATTTT; CDR3: CASSLQLNSNQPQHF
D: TRBD1; J: TRBJ2-7; size: -; V: TRBV30; DNA: TGTGCCTGGAGCCGTATGTCCGCCGGACAGGGGGCCTATGAGCAGTACTTC; CDR3: CAWSRMSAGQGAYEQYF
D: TRBD2; J: TRBJ2-5; size: -; V: TRBV6-5; DNA: TGTGCCAGCAGTTACGCGGGACTAGCGGAAGAGACCCAGTACTTC; CDR3: CASSYAGLAEETQYF
D: -; J: TRBJ2-2; size: -; V: TRBV30; DNA: TGTGCCTGGAGTGTAACTCTGGGGACGGGAGTCGCGAACACCGGGGAGCTGTTTTTT; CDR3: CAWSVTLGTGVANTGELFF
D: TRBD2; J: TRBJ2-4; size: -; V: TRBV7-8; DNA: TGTGCCAGCACCGAGGGGAGGGTACTAGCCAAAAACATTCAGTACTTC; CDR3: CASTEGRVLAKNIQYF
D: TRBD1; J: TRBJ1-5; size: once; V: TRBV28; DNA: TGTGCCAGCAGCTTAGACAGGGGGATCTATAGCAATCAGCCCCAGCATTTT; CDR3: CASSLDRGIYSNQPQHF
D: TRBD1; J: TRBJ2-7; size: -; V: TRBV7-8; DNA: TGTGCCAGCAGCTTATTTGCCCAGGGGGTCTACGAGCAGTACTTC; CDR3: CASSLFAQGVYEQYF
D: -; J: TRBJ1-5; size: -; V: TRBV28; DNA: TGTGCCAGCAGTTTATCCGGGTCCAATCAGCCCCAGCATTTT; CDR3: CASSLSGSNQPQHF
D: TRBD1; J: TRBJ1-2; size: -; V: TRBV4-1; DNA: TGCGCCAGCAGCCTGGAGGACAGGGGCTATGGCTACACCTTC; CDR3: CASSLEDRGYGYTF
D: TRBD1; J: TRBJ1-1; size: -; V: TRBV20-1; DNA: TGCAGTGCCGACGACAGGGAAGGAGCTTTCTTT; CDR3: CSADDREGAFF
D: TRBD1; J: TRBJ1-1; size: -; V: TRBV30; DNA: TGTGCCTGGAGAGCTGGGACAGGGAGAGGAAACACTGAAGCTTTCTTT; CDR3: CAWRAGTGRGNTEAFF
D: TRBD2; J: TRBJ2-4; size: -; V: TRBV27; DNA: TGTGCCAGCAGTTTGTCTGGGAGGGAGGGAGTAAACATTCAGTACTTC; CDR3: CASSLSGREGVNIQYF
D: TRBD1; J: TRBJ1-1; size: -; V: TRBV7-8; DNA: TGTGCCAGCAGCCGGACAGGATCTGAAGCTTTCTTT; CDR3: CASSRTGSEAFF
D: -; J: TRBJ1-2; size: -; V: TRBV5-6; DNA: TGTGCCAGCAGCTTGGACACCAACTATGGCTACACCTTC; CDR3: CASSLDTNYGYTF
D: TRBD2; J: TRBJ2-1; size: -; V: TRBV4-2; DNA: TGTGCCAGCAGCCCCGGACTAGCGGGAGTCAATGAGCAGTTCTTC; CDR3: CASSPGLAGVNEQFF
D: -; J: TRBJ1-2; size: -; V: TRBV4-2; DNA: TGTGCCAGCAGCCAAGATACAGTGGCTAACTATGGCTACACCTTC; CDR3: CASSQDTVANYGYTF
D: TRBD1; J: TRBJ2-7; size: once; V: TRBV5-4; DNA: TGTGCCAGCAGCGACAGGGAACTCCTAGGGGACGAGCAGTACTTC; CDR3: CASSDRELLGDEQYF
D: TRBD2; J: TRBJ2-2; size: -; V: TRBV5-6; DNA: TGTGCCAGCAGCTCTGGACTAGCGGGCACCGGGGAGCTGTTTTTT; CDR3: CASSSGLAGTGELFF
D: TRBD1; J: TRBJ2-5; size: -; V: TRBV19; DNA: TGTGCCACAGCCGGGACAGCCCTAAGCGAGACCCAGTACTTC; CDR3: CATAGTALSETQYF
D: -; J: TRBJ1-2; size: few; V: TRBV6-6; DNA: TGTGCCAGCAGTTACTCGACCGACAGGAACTATGGCTACACCTTC; CDR3: CASSYSTDRNYGYTF
D: -; J: TRBJ1-2; size: -; V: TRBV7-3; DNA: TGTGCCAGCAGCCGTACTGCGGTAGGCGCCTATGGCTACACCTTC; CDR3: CASSRTAVGAYGYTF
D: TRBD1; J: TRBJ1-1; size: -; V: TRBV7-9; DNA: TGTTCCAGCAGCCGACAGGGGGCTGAAGCTTTCTTT; CDR3: CSSSRQGAEAFF
D: TRBD2; J: TRBJ2-1; size: -; V: TRBV5-5; DNA: TGTGCCAGCAGCTTGGATGGGACTAGCGATGATGAGCAGTTCTTC; CDR3: CASSLDGTSDDEQFF
D: TRBD1; J: TRBJ2-7; size: -; V: TRBV5-1; DNA: TGCGCCAGCGGACAGGGGACTGTGTACGAGCAGTACTTC; CDR3: CASGQGTVYEQYF
D: -; J: TRBJ1-1; size: -; V: TRBV27; DNA: TGTGCCAGCAGTTTGTGGGGTGCAGGGTTGAACACTGAAGCTTTCTTT; CDR3: CASSLWGAGLNTEAFF
D: -; J: TRBJ2-1; size: -; V: TRBV19; DNA: TGTGCCAGTAGCCTCAGGGGTACGGGGTACTCCTACAATGAGCAGTTCTTC; CDR3: CASSLRGTGYSYNEQFF
D: TRBD1; J: TRBJ1-4; size: -; V: TRBV5-6; DNA: TGTGCCAGCAGCTTGGGGGACAGGGGGCCTACTAATGAAAAACTGTTTTTT; CDR3: CASSLGDRGPTNEKLFF
D: TRBD2; J: TRBJ2-7; size: once; V: TRBV7-9; DNA: TGTGCCAGCAGCTTATATGGGGGGGGGAACCAGGCCTACGAGCAGTACTTC; CDR3: CASSLYGGGNQAYEQYF
D: TRBD2; J: TRBJ2-7; size: few; V: TRBV14; DNA: TGTGCCAGCAGCCAACCGGGACTAGCGGGCCCCTACGAGCAGTACTTC; CDR3: CASSQPGLAGPYEQYF
D: TRBD2; J: TRBJ2-1; size: -; V: TRBV2; DNA: TGTGCCAGCAGACAAGCGGGAGGCTCCTACAATGAGCAGTTCTTC; CDR3: CASRQAGGSYNEQFF
D: -; J: TRBJ1-5; size: -; V: TRBV28; DNA: TGTGCCAGCAGTTTTACAGGGAGCATTCAGCCCCAGCATTTT; CDR3: CASSFTGSIQPQHF
D: TRBD2; J: TRBJ2-2; size: -; V: TRBV27; DNA: TGTGCCAGCAGTCCTCCGGTTCTAGCGGGTGACACCGGGGAGCTGTTTTTT; CDR3: CASSPPVLAGDTGELFF
D: -; J: TRBJ2-7; size: once; V: TRBV10-2; DNA: TGCGCCAGCAGTGATGCAGGGCGGTACGAGCAGTACTTC; CDR3: CASSDAGRYEQYF
D: -; J: TRBJ1-5; size: -; V: TRBV28; DNA: TGTGCCAGCAGATTCGACAGGATACGCAATCAGCCCCAGCATTTT; CDR3: CASRFDRIRNQPQHF
D: -; J: TRBJ2-7; size: -; V: TRBV5-1; DNA: TGCGCCAGCAGCTTGGCGGGTGGAGAGTACGAGCAGTACTTC; CDR3: CASSLAGGEYEQYF
D: -; J: TRBJ2-3; size: -; V: TRBV27; DNA: TGTGCCAGCGTCCATACAGATACGCAGTATTTT; CDR3: CASVHTDTQYF